The 17 T cell receptor beta chains listed next were all sequenced from one sample in a study of cytomegalovirus exposure and HLA in healthy donors. Sequencing was performed with immunoSEQ multiplex PCR; in TCRdb, only in-frame clones are kept and a portion is missing. This sample yields some 110,000 clones, of which 85% to 95% are seen a single time; 1% to 1.5% belongs to the top ten. Sequencing was done on a sample of PBMCs. These receptors were collected from a woman aged 18-29 years in good health and CMV-seronegative.

This rearrangement joins TRBV6-5 to TRBJ1-5, with D possibly being TRBD1 (5 bases). The germline V gene encodes CDR1 MNHEY and CDR2 SVGAGI. The CDR3 spans 14 residues. V shed 2 bases and J shed 5 bases, with 10 bases lying between them. The CDR3 nucleotides are TGTGCCAGCAGTTACAGGGGTTTTGATCAGCCCCAGCATTTT. Translation gives CASSYRGFDQPQHF.

This chain joins TRBV5-4 and TRBJ2-5, with TRBD1 matching over 7 bases. V was clipped by 4 bases and J by 5 bases; unmatched bases: 5. The CDR3 is made up of 13 amino acids. CDR1 is SGHNT and CDR2 is YYREEE in the germline V gene (reference sequence). CDR3 sequence reads: CASSPTGWETQYF. The CDR3 nucleotides read TGTGCCAGCAGCCCGACAGGGTGGGAGACCCAGTACTTC.

The chain carries TRBV7-9 and TRBJ1-1; 8 bases line up with TRBD1. V lost 7 bases and J lost 1; bases outside the gene matches: 14. This CDR3 spans 17 amino acids. In germline, CDR1 is SEHNR, CDR2 FQNEAQ (reference sequence). The CDR3 DNA reads as TGTGCCAGCATTCACGACAAGGACAGGGCAACGAACACTGAAGCTTTCTTT. It specifies CASIHDKDRATNTEAFF.

The chain employs TRBV27 and TRBJ1-5, with D maybe TRBD1 (6 bases). The length of the CDR3 is 14 residues. Per germline, CDR1 MNHEY and CDR2 SMNVEV (reference sequence). The V end was cut by 6 bases, the J end by 1 base, with 10 bases between. CDR3: CASRQGLSNQPQHF. The CDR3 DNA follows: TGTGCCAGCAGACAGGGCCTCAGCAATCAGCCCCAGCATTTT.

The CDR3 loop is CASNGQGLRNTIYF. As DNA, the CDR3 is TGTGCCAGTAATGGACAGGGGCTAAGAAACACCATATATTTT. The V gene is TRBV25-1, the J gene TRBJ1-3; 9 bases line up with TRBD1. This CDR3 is built from 14 residues. V dropped 9 bases and J dropped 5; count of bases not matched to a gene: 8. Germline V lookup: CDR1 MGHDK, CDR2 SYGVNS.

This sequence joins TRBV30 and TRBJ2-7; D remains ambiguous. Trimming took 3 bases from V and 4 from J, leaving 10 bases between them. Germline V gene lookup returns CDR1 GTSNPN and CDR2 SVGIG (reference sequence). This CDR3 spans 12 amino acids. The CDR3, as DNA: TGTGCCTGGAGCCGACAAGCATACGAGCAGTACTTC. Translating gives CAWSRQAYEQYF.

DNA for the CDR3: TGTGCCAGCAGCGTCGGGGGGGCAGTAGAAAAACTGTTTTTT. This sequence encodes CASSVGGAVEKLFF. The chain is built from TRBV7-8 and TRBJ1-4; weak D call: TRBD1 (6 bases). Trimming pared 5 bases from V and 8 bases from J, leaving 15 bases between. Looked up from germline, CDR1 is SGHVS and CDR2 is FQNEAQ. The CDR3 extends over 14 amino acids.

A word on this clone: Different DNA sequences within this sample yield the same CDR3. The rearrangement joins TRBV6-5 to TRBJ1-5; D is uncertain. The CDR3 extends over 13 amino acids. Trimming stripped 2 bases from V and 2 bases from J, with 4 bases between. Germline CDR1 and CDR2: MNHEY and SVGAGI. CDR3 sequence: CASSYRGNQPQHF. CDR3 coding DNA: TGTGCCAGCAGTTACCGGGGCAATCAGCCCCAGCATTTT.

Concerning this clone itself: The junction departs from the called germline gene at one end, perhaps through a read error. The chain has TRBV7-7 and TRBJ2-5, with D perhaps matching TRBD1 (5 bases). Germline lookup yields CDR1 SSHAT and CDR2 FNYEAQ (reference sequence). This CDR3 spans 12 amino acids. The CDR3: CASSPLQGGQYF. DNA of the CDR3: TGTGCTAGCAGCCCCCTTCAGGGTGGGCAGTACTTC.

This clone appeared a few times. The chain is built from TRBV9 and TRBJ1-2, with TRBD1 matching over 7 bases. After removal of 0 bases from V and 6 bases from J, the junction contained 2 bases not matched to a gene. The length of the CDR3 is 13 residues. Per germline, CDR1 SGDLS and CDR2 YYNGEE. The CDR3 here is CASSVGGGDGYTF. The CDR3 DNA reads as TGTGCCAGCAGCGTAGGAGGGGGCGATGGCTACACCTTC.

The gene calls are TRBV2 and TRBJ1-1; D not resolved. The germline V and J ends were trimmed by 5 bases and 1 base, with 23 bases remaining between them. The CDR3 spans 18 residues. The germline V gene encodes CDR1 SNHLY and CDR2 FYNNEI. The CDR3 region is CASSIKLAGSTQNTEAFF. The CDR3, as DNA: TGTGCCAGCAGTATCAAGCTCGCCGGTTCAACGCAGAACACTGAAGCTTTCTTT.

The chain joins TRBV5-1 to TRBJ1-1, with D possibly being TRBD1 (6 bases). With 2 bases removed from V and 0 bases from J, the gap between germline ends came to 8 bases. Germline V gene lookup returns CDR1 SGHRS and CDR2 YFSETQ. The CDR3 consists of 14 residues. This CDR3 reads CASSFHRVNTEAFF. The CDR3 DNA sequence: TGCGCCAGCAGCTTTCACAGGGTGAACACTGAAGCTTTCTTT.

V usage is TRBV19 and J usage is TRBJ1-1; 10 nucleotides agree with TRBD1. This CDR3 region has 17 residues. Germline values: CDR1 LNHDA, CDR2 SQIVND (reference sequence). With V trimmed by 5 bases and J by 0 bases, 9 bases remained unmatched. CDR3 in DNA: TGTGCCAGTAGTGCTGGAGGGACAGGGGCAATGAACACTGAAGCTTTCTTT. Translating it yields CASSAGGTGAMNTEAFF.

The chain uses TRBV6-1 and TRBJ2-1; 10 bases line up with TRBD1. The length of the CDR3 is 17 residues. Trimming at V came to 6 bases and at J to 2 bases, leaving 10 bases not matched to a gene. Germline V gene sequence: CDR1 MNHNS, CDR2 SASEGT. The CDR3, as DNA: TGTGCCAGCAGCGAAATAGACAGGGGGCCTACCTACAATGAGCAGTTCTTC. Protein product: CASSEIDRGPTYNEQFF.

The chain has TRBV4-1 and TRBJ1-5; no reliable D call. Germline lookup yields CDR1 MGHRA and CDR2 YSYEKL. The CDR3 is made up of 14 amino acids. Trimming removed 1 base at V and 9 bases at J, with 13 bases between. The CDR3 protein is CASSQGAEDWPQHF. The CDR3, as DNA: TGCGCCAGCAGCCAAGGGGCGGAGGATTGGCCCCAGCATTTT.

The rearrangement links TRBV30 to TRBJ2-1; perhaps TRBD2 as D (5 bases). This CDR3 comprises 13 residues. The V end lost 1 base, the J end lost 10 bases, and 14 bases lay between the germline ends. The germline V gene encodes CDR1 GTSNPN and CDR2 SVGIG (reference sequence). CDR3 protein: CAWSAGLLGEQFF. CDR3 DNA: TGTGCCTGGAGTGCCGGACTTCTCGGGGAGCAGTTCTTC.

The V and J genes are TRBV2 and TRBJ2-7; 9 positions match TRBD1. V was pared by 2 bases and J by 2 bases, with 7 bases of the junction left unmatched. CDR1 is SNHLY and CDR2 is FYNNEI in the germline V gene. CDR3 length: 16 amino acids. CDR3 protein: CASSETGGRLAYEQYF. The DNA for the CDR3 is TGTGCCAGCAGTGAAACAGGGGGCCGTTTGGCCTACGAGCAGTACTTC.